The sequence of this T cell receptor (beta chain) was determined in a study of Graves' ophthalmopathy and Graves' hyperthyroidism. In regard to this clonotype: One end of the junction fails to match germline, which may point to a read error.

Germline lookup yields CDR1 MNHEY and CDR2 SVGAGI. The length of the CDR3 is 17 residues. The sequenced template was RNA, covering the TCR beta CDR3 region. HTBI primers were employed in first-round RT-PCR, then a second-round multiplex PCR followed. MiXCR was run by TCRdb on the multiplex PCR reads, yielding one entry per CDR3 protein. The sample has 500,000 to 800,000 distinct CDR3 sequences; about two fifths are singletons. As diagnostic evidence, clinical symptoms, serum thyroxine, TRAb, thyroid ultrasound and orbital computed tomography were relied upon. The PBMCs had their origin in about 9.7 ml of fresh peripheral blood.

The clonotype was recovered from an adult man with Graves' ophthalmopathy. The sample taken for sequencing was peripheral blood. This chain links TRBV6-5 with TRBJ1-1, with 7 nucleotides matching TRBD1. The chain's CDR3 is CAISFSPSDRSSTEAFF. DNA of the CDR3: TGTGCCATCAGTTTCTCTCCATCGGACAGGTCGAGCACTGAAGCTTTCTTT.